This T cell receptor (beta chain) was identified in a study of cytomegalovirus exposure and HLA in healthy donors. Study outcomes and limitations: In a later analysis, compared with equally common non-associated chains, HLA-associated beta chains were more expanded. The study recorded 150 to 200 TCR beta chains that were cytomegalovirus-associated. For presence/absence analyses, sequencing depth was assumed to be roughly uniform across donors. Through in vitro validation, a few CMV-associated chains were shown to be specific for CMV antigens.

Germline CDR1 is ENHRY and CDR2 is SYGVKD. This CDR3 spans 13 amino acids. With 0 bases removed from V and 7 bases from J, the gap between germline ends came to 6 bases. PCR primers comprised 60 Vbeta and 13 Jbeta primers. Profiling relied on immunoSEQ multiplex PCR, and the TCRdb table lists in-frame clones only, not all of them. This sample has some 140,000 clones, with roughly three quarters found just once. Concerning this clone: Its antigen is not identified.

The chain links TRBV10-3 to TRBJ2-2; D might be TRBD2 (6 bases). Sequencing used PBMCs. The sequence came from a man under 40 in good health and CMV-seronegative. CDR3 DNA: TGTGCCATCAGTGAGTCTAGCGGCGGGGAGCTGTTTTTT. This sequence encodes CAISESSGGELFF.